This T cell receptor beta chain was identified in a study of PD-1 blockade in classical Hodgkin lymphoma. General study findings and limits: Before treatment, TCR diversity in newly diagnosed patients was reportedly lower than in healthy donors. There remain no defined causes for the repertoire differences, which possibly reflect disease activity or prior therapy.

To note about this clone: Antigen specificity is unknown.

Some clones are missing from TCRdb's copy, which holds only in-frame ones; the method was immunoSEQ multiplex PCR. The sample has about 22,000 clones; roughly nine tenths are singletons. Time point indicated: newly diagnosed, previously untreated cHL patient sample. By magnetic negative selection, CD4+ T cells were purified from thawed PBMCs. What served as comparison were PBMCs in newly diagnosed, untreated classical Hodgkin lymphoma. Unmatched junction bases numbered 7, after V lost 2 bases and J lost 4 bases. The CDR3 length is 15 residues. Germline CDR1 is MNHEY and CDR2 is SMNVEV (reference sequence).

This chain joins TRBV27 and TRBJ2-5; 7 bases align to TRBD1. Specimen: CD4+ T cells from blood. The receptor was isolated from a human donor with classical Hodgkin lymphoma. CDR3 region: CASSLPDRARETQYF. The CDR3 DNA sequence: TGTGCCAGCAGTTTACCCGACAGGGCCCGAGAGACCCAGTACTTC.